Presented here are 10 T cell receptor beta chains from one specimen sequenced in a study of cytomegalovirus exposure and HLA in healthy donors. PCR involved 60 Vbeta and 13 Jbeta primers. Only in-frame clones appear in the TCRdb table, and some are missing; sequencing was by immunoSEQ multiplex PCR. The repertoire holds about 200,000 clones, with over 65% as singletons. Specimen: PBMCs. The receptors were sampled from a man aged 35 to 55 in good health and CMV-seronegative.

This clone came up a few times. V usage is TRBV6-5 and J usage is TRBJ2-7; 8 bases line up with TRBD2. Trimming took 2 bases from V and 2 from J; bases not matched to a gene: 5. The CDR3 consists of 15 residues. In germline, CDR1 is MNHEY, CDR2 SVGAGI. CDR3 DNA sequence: TGTGCCAGCAGTTACAGGGCGGGGGGTGCCTACGAGCAGTACTTC. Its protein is CASSYRAGGAYEQYF.

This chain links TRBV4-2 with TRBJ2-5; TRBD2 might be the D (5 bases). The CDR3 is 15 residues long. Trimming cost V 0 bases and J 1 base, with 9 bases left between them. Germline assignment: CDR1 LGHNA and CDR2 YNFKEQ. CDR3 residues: CASSQDRGPQETQYF. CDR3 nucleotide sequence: TGTGCCAGCAGCCAAGATCGCGGGCCCCAAGAGACCCAGTACTTC.

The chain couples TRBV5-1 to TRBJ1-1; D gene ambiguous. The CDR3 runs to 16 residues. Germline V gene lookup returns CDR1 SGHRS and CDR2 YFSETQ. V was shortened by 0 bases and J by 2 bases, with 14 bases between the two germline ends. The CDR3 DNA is TGCGCCAGCAGCTTGGGCGGGTCCGGTATTAACACTGAAGCTTTCTTT. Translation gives CASSLGGSGINTEAFF.

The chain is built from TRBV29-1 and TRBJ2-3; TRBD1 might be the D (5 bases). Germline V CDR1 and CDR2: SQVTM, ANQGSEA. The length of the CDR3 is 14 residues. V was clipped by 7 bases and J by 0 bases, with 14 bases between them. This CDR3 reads CSAVTAHSTDTQYF. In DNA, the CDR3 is TGCAGCGCAGTGACAGCCCATAGCACAGATACGCAGTATTTT.

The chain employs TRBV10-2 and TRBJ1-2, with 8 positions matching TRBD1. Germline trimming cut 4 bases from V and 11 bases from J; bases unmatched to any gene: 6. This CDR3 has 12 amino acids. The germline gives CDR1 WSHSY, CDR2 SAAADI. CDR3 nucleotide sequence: TGCGCCAGCAGTGGGACAGGGTGGAATTACACCTTC. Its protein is CASSGTGWNYTF.

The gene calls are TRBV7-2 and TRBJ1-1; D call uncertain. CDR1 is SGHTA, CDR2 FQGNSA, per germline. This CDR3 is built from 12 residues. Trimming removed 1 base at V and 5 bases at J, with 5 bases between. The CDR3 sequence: CASSLGVTEAFF. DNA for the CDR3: TGTGCCAGCAGCTTAGGAGTAACTGAAGCTTTCTTT.

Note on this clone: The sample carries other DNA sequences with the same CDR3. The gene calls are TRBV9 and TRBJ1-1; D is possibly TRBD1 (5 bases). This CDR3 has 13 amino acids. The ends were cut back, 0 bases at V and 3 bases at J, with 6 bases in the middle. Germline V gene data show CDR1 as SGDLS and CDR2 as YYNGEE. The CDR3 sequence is CASSVGGDTEAFF. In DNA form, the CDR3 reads TGTGCCAGCAGCGTAGGGGGGGACACTGAAGCTTTCTTT.

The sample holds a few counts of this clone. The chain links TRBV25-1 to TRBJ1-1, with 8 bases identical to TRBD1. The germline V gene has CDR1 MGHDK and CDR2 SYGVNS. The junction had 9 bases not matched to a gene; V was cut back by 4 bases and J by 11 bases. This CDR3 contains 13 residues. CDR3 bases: TGTGCCAGCAGTGCGACAGGGGCCAGAGTCGCTTTCTTT. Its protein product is CASSATGARVAFF.

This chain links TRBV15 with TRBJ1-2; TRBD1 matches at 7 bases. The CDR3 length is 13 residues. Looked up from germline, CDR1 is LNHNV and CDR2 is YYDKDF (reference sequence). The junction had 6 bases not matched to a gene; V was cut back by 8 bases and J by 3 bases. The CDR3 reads CATGTVEDYGYTF. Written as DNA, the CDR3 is TGTGCCACCGGGACAGTGGAGGACTATGGCTACACCTTC.

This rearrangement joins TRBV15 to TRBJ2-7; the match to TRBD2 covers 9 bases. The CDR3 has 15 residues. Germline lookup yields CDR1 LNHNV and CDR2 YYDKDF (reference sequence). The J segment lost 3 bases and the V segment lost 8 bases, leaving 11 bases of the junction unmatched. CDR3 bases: TGTGCCACCTCGGCTAGCGGGAACCGGGACTACGAGCAGTACTTC. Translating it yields CATSASGNRDYEQYF.